This T cell receptor (beta chain) derives from a study of blood T cell repertoires in COVID-19. Whole-study context: Researchers got acute and convalescent COVID-19 samples from the United States, Italy and Spain. Sources were T cells, B-cell-depleted T cells, or PBMCs; the material itself was cDNA or gDNA.

Original data processing: Reference gene primer amplification yielded estimated nucleated cell counts. This table comes from immunoSEQ multiplex PCR, and its TCRdb copy is limited to in-frame clones, with some not included. The V and J calls and clone size are taken from that table; D and trimming were inferred from the DNA. The sample yields roughly 120,000 clones, 86% seen once. Germline trimming cut 4 bases from V and 2 bases from J; bases unmatched to any gene: 3. CDR1 is MNHNS and CDR2 is SASEGT in the germline V gene. This CDR3 is 16 amino acids long. What was sequenced was peripheral blood. The rearrangement joins TRBV6-1 to TRBJ2-3; 13 bases line up with TRBD2. The clonotype was recovered from a human donor in a cohort sampled during active COVID-19. DNA for the CDR3: TGTGCCAGCAGTGGGACTAGCGGGAGCTCCACAGATACGCAGTATTTT. Its translation is CASSGTSGSSTDTQYF.